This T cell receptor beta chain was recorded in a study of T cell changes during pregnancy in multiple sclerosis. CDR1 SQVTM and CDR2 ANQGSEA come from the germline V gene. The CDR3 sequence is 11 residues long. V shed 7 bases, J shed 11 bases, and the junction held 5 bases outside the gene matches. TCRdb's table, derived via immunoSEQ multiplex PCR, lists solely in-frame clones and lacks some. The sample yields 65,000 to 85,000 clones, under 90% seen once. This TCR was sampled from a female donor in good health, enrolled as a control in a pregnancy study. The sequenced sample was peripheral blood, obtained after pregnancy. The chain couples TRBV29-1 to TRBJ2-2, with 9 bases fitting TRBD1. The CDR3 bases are TGCAGCGCAGGACAGGGGAATGAGCTGTTTTTT. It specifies CSAGQGNELFF.